Listed below are T cell receptor beta chains from one sample, sequenced in a study of blood T cell repertoires in COVID-19. Produced via immunoSEQ multiplex PCR; TCRdb's table is partial and in-frame only. The table has under 300,000 clones, 65% to 90% seen once. The sample was peripheral blood. All receptors derive from a woman older than 75 with active or convalescent COVID-19. Both conserved end residues are part of each CDR3. D genes are given only for firm matches.

>.|TRBJ2-3|TRBV10-2
CASSEYGSISTDTQYF
TGCGCCAGCAGTGAGTACGGGAGCATTAGCACAGATACGCAGTATTTT
>.|TRBJ1-1|TRBV9
CASSVGGLSNTEAFF
TGTGCCAGCAGCGTAGGTGGACTCTCGAACACTGAAGCTTTCTTT
>.|TRBJ1-4|TRBV7-8
CASSLTGATNEKLFF
TGTGCCAGCAGCTTAACTGGAGCAACTAATGAAAAACTGTTTTTT
>.|TRBJ2-1|TRBV12-3/TRBV12-4
CASSLTQTREQFF
TGTGCCAGCAGTTTGACACAGACCCGGGAGCAGTTCTTC
>TRBD1|TRBJ1-2|TRBV5-1
CASSSSGTGGLGYTF
TGCGCCAGCAGCTCCTCCGGGACAGGGGGCCTCGGCTACACCTTC
>.|TRBJ2-5|TRBV3-1/TRBV3-2
CASSQGLGQGQETQYF
TGTGCCAGCAGCCAAGGGTTGGGGCAGGGCCAAGAGACCCAGTACTTC
>TRBD2|TRBJ2-1|TRBV19
CASSKLAESYNEQFF
TGTGCCAGTAGTAAGCTAGCGGAGTCCTACAATGAGCAGTTCTTC
>TRBD1|TRBJ2-7|TRBV7-6
CASSLDLDRAEEQYF
TGTGCCAGCAGCTTGGACCTGGACAGGGCTGAAGAGCAGTACTTC
>.|TRBJ1-2|TRBV20-1
CSAIYYGYTF
TGCAGTGCTATCTACTATGGCTACACCTTC
>TRBD1|TRBJ1-5|TRBV6-5
CASRPTGFTEEPQHF
TGTGCCAGCAGACCGACAGGGTTCACGGAAGAGCCCCAGCATTTT